The 32 T cell receptor beta chains reported below all come from one sample, sequenced in a study of beta chain features in type 1 diabetes. No antigen is known for these receptors. Study-level points and caveats: Moderate but significant shortening of TCRB CDR3s was recorded in all four CD4+ subsets from Type 1 diabetes patients.

All of the isolated RNA was reverse transcribed, so expressed TCRB transcripts were sequenced. Method: immunoSEQ multiplex PCR; TCRdb's copy keeps in-frame clones and lacks some. The sample records more than 120,000 clones, about 13% being singletons. Material: central memory CD4+ T cells from blood. The source is a man younger than 30 with type 1 diabetes.

V usage is TRBV5-1 and J usage is TRBJ1-3, with no clear D. V lost 3 bases and J lost 4, with 14 bases in between. The germline V gene encodes CDR1 SGHRS and CDR2 YFSETQ. The CDR3 is 15 amino acids. The CDR3 bases are TGCGCCAGCAGCTCCGGGCCCTCGCGAGGAAACACCATATATTTT. It is translated as CASSSGPSRGNTIYF. The entire variable domain, with the rest obtained from reference TRBV5-1 and TRBJ1-3, is as follows: KAGVTQTPRYLIKTRGQQVTLSCSPISGHRSVSWYQQTPGQGLQFLFEYFSETQRNKGNFPGRFSGRQFSNSRSEMNVSTLELGDSALYLCASSSGPSRGNTIYFGEGSWLTVV.

The chain employs TRBV7-2 and TRBJ2-1; TRBD1 aligns across 8 bases. The junction had 4 bases not matched to a gene; V was cut back by 5 bases and J by 13 bases. The CDR3 sequence is 11 residues long. Germline loops: CDR1 SGHTA, CDR2 FQGNSA. CDR3 loop: CASSIDRGQFF. The CDR3 DNA sequence: TGTGCCAGCAGCATAGACAGGGGTCAGTTCTTC.

This sequence joins TRBV19 and TRBJ2-4; 8 bases align to TRBD1. This CDR3 region has 16 residues. V gave up 10 bases and J gave up 0 bases; unmatched junction bases: 11. Per the germline V gene, CDR1 is LNHDA and CDR2 is SQIVND (reference sequence). The CDR3 coding sequence is TGTGCCACCATAACCGGGACAGGACTAGCCAAAAACATTCAGTACTTC. Residues: CATITGTGLAKNIQYF.

The genes are TRBV5-1 and TRBJ2-3; 7 bases map to TRBD1. V shed 5 bases, J shed 0 bases, and the junction held 9 bases outside the gene matches. The germline CDR1 and CDR2 sequences are SGHRS and YFSETQ. CDR3 length: 16 amino acids. The chain's CDR3 is CASSYGQADSTDTQYF. CDR3 sequence (DNA): TGCGCCAGCAGTTACGGACAGGCAGATAGCACAGATACGCAGTATTTT.

The chain uses TRBV6-5 and TRBJ2-5; D gene unclear. The CDR3 covers 13 residues. Trimming took 5 bases from V and 5 from J, leaving 12 bases between them. Germline V gene sequence: CDR1 MNHEY, CDR2 SVGAGI. The CDR3 is CASSERQAETQYF. The CDR3 DNA reads TGTGCCAGCAGTGAACGGCAGGCCGAGACCCAGTACTTC.

This clone was detected only a few times. The gene calls are TRBV7-9 and TRBJ2-5; 8 positions match TRBD1. Germline trimming cut 5 bases from V and 7 bases from J; bases unmatched to any gene: 12. The CDR3 is 15 amino acids. Germline V CDR1 and CDR2: SEHNR, FQNEAQ (reference sequence). The CDR3 DNA is TGTGCCAGCAGCCACAGACAGGGGCTGGATGGGACCCAGTACTTC. It encodes CASSHRQGLDGTQYF.

This clone was seen more than once but under ten times. The gene calls are TRBV18 and TRBJ2-3, with D uncertain. This CDR3 is 16 amino acids long. V gave up 3 bases and J gave up 3 bases, with 16 bases separating them. Germline V CDR1 and CDR2: KGHSH, LQKENI. CDR3 protein: CASSPLAGLGTDTQYF. The CDR3 DNA sequence: TGTGCCAGCTCACCCCTGGCAGGATTGGGGACAGATACGCAGTATTTT.

The V call is TRBV30, the J call TRBJ2-7; D is perhaps TRBD2 (5 bases). CDR3 length: 12 amino acids. The germline V gene encodes CDR1 GTSNPN and CDR2 SVGIG (reference sequence). V lost 4 bases and J lost 3, with 10 bases in between. CDR3 nucleotide sequence: TGTGCCTGGACCCCGGACTTCTACGAGCAGTACTTC. Translating gives CAWTPDFYEQYF.

This rearrangement joins TRBV28 to TRBJ2-7; no definite D call. The length of the CDR3 is 14 residues. The germline V gene encodes CDR1 MDHEN and CDR2 SYDVKM. Trimming cost V 2 bases and J 1 base, with 9 bases left between them. The CDR3, as DNA: TGTGCCAGCAGTTTAATGGCGGATTCCTACGAGCAGTACTTC. This gives the protein CASSLMADSYEQYF.

The chain's CDR3 is CASSYDSLYEQYF. CDR3 sequence (DNA): TGTGCCAGCAGTTACGACAGCCTATACGAGCAGTACTTC. J is TRBJ2-7 and V is TRBV6-5; D perhaps matches TRBD1 (5 bases). The CDR3 covers 13 residues. Germline values: CDR1 MNHEY, CDR2 SVGAGI. V lost 2 bases and J 4 bases, leaving 9 bases between the germline ends.

J is TRBJ2-1 and V is TRBV18; 9 bases line up with TRBD2. CDR1 KGHSH and CDR2 LQKENI come from the germline V gene. Trimming at V came to 6 bases and at J to 6 bases, leaving 12 bases not matched to a gene. The CDR3 runs to 16 residues. The CDR3 protein is CASSRTGLAGLNEQFF. CDR3 DNA sequence: TGTGCCAGCTCTCGGACGGGACTAGCAGGACTCAATGAGCAGTTCTTC.

The chain couples TRBV21-1 to TRBJ1-1; the D call TRBD1 from the table was never checked on the DNA. TRBV21-1 is annotated as a pseudogene. The CDR3 spans 12 residues. The DNA of the CDR3 is TGTGCCAGCACTTCAGGGTCCACTGAAGCTTTCTTT. It specifies CASTSGSTEAFF.

In this sample, this clone turned up a few times. The J gene is TRBJ2-4, the V gene TRBV7-2; D tentatively fits TRBD1 or TRBD2 (5 bases each). CDR3 size: 16 residues. V gave up 3 bases and J gave up 0 bases, with 12 bases separating them. Germline V lookup: CDR1 SGHTA, CDR2 FQGNSA. CDR3 amino acids: CASSFGRGTAKNIQYF. The CDR3 bases are TGTGCCAGCAGCTTTGGAAGAGGGACAGCCAAAAACATTCAGTACTTC.

The genes are TRBV13 and TRBJ2-7; 10 bases map to TRBD2. Trimming took 5 bases from V and 3 from J; bases not matched to a gene: 13. Germline lookup yields CDR1 PRHDT and CDR2 FYEKMQ (reference sequence). The CDR3 is 17 residues long. The CDR3 region is CASSPDVVSGGDYEQYF. CDR3 coding DNA: TGTGCCAGCAGCCCGGATGTAGTAAGCGGGGGGGACTACGAGCAGTACTTC.

This clone has a handful of counts. This sequence joins TRBV7-2 and TRBJ2-7; the D gene could be TRBD1 or TRBD2 (5 bases each). The germline V and J ends were trimmed by 6 bases and 0 bases, with 12 bases remaining between them. CDR3 length: 14 residues. Germline V lookup: CDR1 SGHTA, CDR2 FQGNSA. CDR3 coding DNA: TGTGCCAGCAGGCTCGGGACGGACTCCTACGAGCAGTACTTC. Protein sequence: CASRLGTDSYEQYF.

V usage is TRBV2 and J usage is TRBJ2-7; D might be TRBD1 (6 bases). The CDR3 runs to 14 residues. The V gene lost 6 bases and the J gene lost 1 base, with 13 bases spanning the gap. In germline, CDR1 is SNHLY, CDR2 FYNNEI. The CDR3 is CASSSRTASYEQYF. CDR3 bases: TGTGCCAGCAGCTCCCGGACAGCATCCTACGAGCAGTACTTC. The variable domain in full, with the rest retrieved from reference TRBV2 and TRBJ2-7, is EPEVTQTPSHQVTQMGQEVILRCVPISNHLYFYWYRQILGQKVEFLVSFYNNEISEKSEIFDDQFSVERPDGSNFTLKIRSTKLEDSAMYFCASSSRTASYEQYFGPGTRLTVT.

This chain joins TRBV28 and TRBJ2-7, with 12 bases lining up with TRBD2. CDR1 is MDHEN, CDR2 SYDVKM, per germline. The CDR3 is 15 residues long. V shed 5 bases, J shed 4 bases, and the junction held 6 bases outside the gene matches. In DNA form, the CDR3 reads TGTGCCAGCAGTCGACCTAGCGGGGGGGCTTACGAGCAGTACTTC. Translation gives CASSRPSGGAYEQYF.

This clone was seen only a few times. The V gene is TRBV9, the J gene TRBJ2-7; no definite D call. The CDR3 extends over 15 amino acids. V was trimmed by 0 bases and J by 1 base, leaving 11 bases between them. Germline CDR1 and CDR2: SGDLS and YYNGEE. The CDR3 loop is CASSVDARPSYEQYF. The CDR3 DNA reads TGTGCCAGCAGCGTAGACGCGAGACCTTCCTACGAGCAGTACTTC.

This clone showed up just a few times. The chain recombines TRBV11-3 with TRBJ2-1, with D perhaps being TRBD1 or TRBD2 (5 bases each). This CDR3 is 14 amino acids long. The germline CDR1 and CDR2 sequences are SGHNT and YENEEA. V was cut by 4 bases and J by 6 bases, with 13 bases left in between. The CDR3 protein is CASSSLGVRNEQFF. CDR3 nucleotides: TGTGCCAGCAGCTCCCTGGGGGTGCGCAATGAGCAGTTCTTC.

A few counts support this clone. The chain's CDR3 is CASSPERAGDTQYF. The DNA of the CDR3 is TGTGCCAGCAGCCCCGAGCGGGCAGGGGATACGCAGTATTTT. The chain couples TRBV4-2 to TRBJ2-3; D may be TRBD2 (6 bases). V dropped 4 bases and J dropped 6 bases, with 14 bases sitting between them. The CDR3 contains 14 residues. Germline V gene lookup returns CDR1 LGHNA and CDR2 YNFKEQ.

The J gene is TRBJ2-3, the V gene TRBV18; TRBD2 matches 9 bases. Germline-derived CDR1 and CDR2 are KGHSH and LQKENI. J was trimmed by 1 base and V by 3 bases; bases with no gene match: 5. This CDR3 contains 16 residues. CDR3 sequence reads: CASSPPPSGGTDTQYF. The CDR3, as DNA: TGTGCCAGCTCACCCCCTCCTAGCGGGGGCACAGATACGCAGTATTTT.

This clone has more than one count but fewer than ten. The chain joins TRBV5-4 to TRBJ1-2, with TRBD1 identical over 7 bases. Germline values: CDR1 SGHNT, CDR2 YYREEE (reference sequence). The V and J ends lost 5 bases and 3 bases, in that order; junction bases with no gene match: 10. CDR3 length: 15 residues. The CDR3: CASSTRTGDDYGYTF. Written as DNA, the CDR3 is TGTGCCAGCAGTACACGCACAGGGGATGACTATGGCTACACCTTC.

The gene calls are TRBV6-1 and TRBJ1-1; unclear D gene. V was cut by 2 bases and J by 0 bases, with 10 bases left in between. Germline V gives CDR1 MNHNS, CDR2 SASEGT. CDR3 length: 15 residues. The CDR3 DNA reads as TGTGCCAGCAGTGAATTAAGAACGGTGAACACTGAAGCTTTCTTT. Protein: CASSELRTVNTEAFF.

The gene calls are TRBV2 and TRBJ2-7; D gene unclear. Germline lookup yields CDR1 SNHLY and CDR2 FYNNEI. Trimming left V 5 bases short and J 3 bases short, with 8 bases between. The CDR3 runs 12 residues. The CDR3: CASSPISYEQYF. The DNA of the CDR3 is TGTGCCAGCAGTCCCATCAGCTACGAGCAGTACTTC.

The chain's CDR3 is CASSLGQGWIYGYTF. CDR3 sequence (DNA): TGTGCCAGCAGCTTGGGACAGGGGTGGATCTATGGCTACACCTTC. The chain links TRBV7-9 to TRBJ1-2, with 10 nucleotides matching TRBD1. CDR1 SEHNR and CDR2 FQNEAQ come from the germline V gene (reference sequence). The CDR3 totals 15 residues. Unmatched junction bases numbered 5, after V lost 3 bases and J lost 4 bases.

The chain is built from TRBV5-4 and TRBJ1-2; unclear D gene. Germline V gene lookup returns CDR1 SGHNT and CDR2 YYREEE (reference sequence). The V and J ends lost 3 bases and 4 bases respectively, with 13 bases between them. This CDR3 is 14 amino acids long. This CDR3 reads CASSSSQDLYGYTF. The CDR3 region has the DNA TGTGCCAGCAGCTCAAGCCAGGATCTCTATGGCTACACCTTC.

This clone has a handful of counts. V usage is TRBV25-1 and J usage is TRBJ2-5; 13 nucleotides agree with TRBD2. The length of the CDR3 is 17 residues. V lost 1 base to trimming and J lost 5 bases; unmatched junction nucleotides: 7. Germline V gene data show CDR1 as MGHDK and CDR2 as SYGVNS. CDR3 loop: CASSEWAGTSGAETQYF. CDR3 nucleotide sequence: TGTGCCAGCAGTGAATGGGCGGGGACTAGCGGGGCGGAGACCCAGTACTTC.

This clone has only a few counts. V gene TRBV6-6 combines with J gene TRBJ2-2; the D gene is possibly TRBD1 (6 bases). CDR1 is MNHNY, CDR2 SVGAGI, per germline (reference sequence). With 8 bases removed from V and 3 bases from J, the gap between germline ends came to 10 bases. The CDR3 is 13 amino acids. CDR3 nucleotide sequence: TGTGCCAGCGCCACAGGGTACACCGGGGAGCTGTTTTTT. This sequence encodes CASATGYTGELFF.

This clone was counted a few times. The V call is TRBV6-5, the J call TRBJ1-1, with TRBD1 matching 7 bases. Germline lookup yields CDR1 MNHEY and CDR2 SVGAGI. Germline trimming cut 2 bases from V and 5 bases from J; bases unmatched to any gene: 8. The CDR3 has 15 amino acids. CDR3 DNA: TGTGCCAGCAGTTACATAACAGGGGAAGGAACTGAAGCTTTCTTT. Translation gives CASSYITGEGTEAFF.

The rearrangement uses TRBV28 and TRBJ1-2, with a tentative D call TRBD1 (5 bases). This CDR3 has 13 amino acids. Germline V gene lookup returns CDR1 MDHEN and CDR2 SYDVKM. Trimming took off 5 bases at V and 6 bases at J, with 13 bases between the two ends. CDR3 DNA: TGTGCCAGCAGTCCGCAGGGCTATGATGGCTACACCTTC. It translates to CASSPQGYDGYTF.

The rearrangement uses TRBV7-9 and TRBJ1-2; TRBD1 might be the D (6 bases). Germline CDR1 is SEHNR and CDR2 is FQNEAQ (reference sequence). V was cut by 5 bases and J by 6 bases, with 16 bases left in between. The CDR3 runs 14 residues. In DNA form, the CDR3 reads TGTGCCAGCAGCCCAGGGGAGGGCGGGAATGGCTACACCTTC. Protein sequence: CASSPGEGGNGYTF.

The gene calls are TRBV6-6 and TRBJ1-5, with D perhaps matching TRBD1 (5 bases). V lost 5 bases and J 6 bases, leaving 14 bases between the germline ends. The CDR3 extends over 14 amino acids. Per germline, CDR1 MNHNY and CDR2 SVGAGI (reference sequence). For the CDR3, the DNA is TGTGCCAGCAGTATGGGGACCGTTTTTCAGCCCCAGCATTTT. Protein: CASSMGTVFQPQHF.